This T cell receptor beta chain is from a study of beta chain features in type 1 diabetes (dated by TCRdb to the late 2010s). In terms of the full investigation: No differences in mean age, gender distribution, total cell number or subset yield were found between patients and healthy donors. A total of about 100 million sorted cells were examined across all samples, and RNA yield correlated strongly with the number of cells per subset. In the study, TCRB repertoires of sorted circulating CD4+ T cell subsets from recently diagnosed type 1 diabetes patients were compared with those of matched healthy donors. Naive and central memory subsets were obtained from all 30 or so donors, but regulatory and stem cell-like memory subsets were isolated from only 8 patients and 8 healthy donors.

Its CDR3 holds 15 amino acids, cysteine through phenylalanine. The retained sequence is limited to the CDR3, 45 bases, with the frame set at the first base. CDR1 and CDR2 are drawn from the germline V gene: SNHLY, FYNNEI. Trimming removed 2 bases from V and 4 bases from J, leaving 12 bases between the germline ends. From each donor, a single peripheral blood sample of around 120 mL on average was drawn into heparinised tubes. Naive, central memory, regulatory and stem cell-like memory CD4+ T cells were sorted on a BD FACSAria II using a panel including CD45RO, CCR7, CD25, CD127, CD95 and CD27. A purity above 98% was achieved for all sorted populations. PBMCs were separated immediately by Lymphoprep density gradient centrifugation and were stained directly, without being cultured. Samples were stained and sorted in pairs, with one healthy donor and one patient per experiment, so that batch effects were minimized.

The study at large found these results: Naive, central memory and regulatory TCRB repertoires appeared more similar among patients than among healthy donors. At VDJ recombination sites, patients with type 1 diabetes made fewer insertions and deleted more nucleotides, a pattern implying thymic rearrangement abnormalities. In all four CD4+ subsets, TCRB CDR3 length was moderately but significantly shorter in type 1 diabetes patients. HLA sub-analyses involved small numbers of individuals, so any influence of HLA type on TCRB rearrangement remained unresolved. PCR may preferentially amplify shorter templates, but because patient and control samples were amplified and corrected together, any resulting skew would affect both groups equally. Because cDNA was sequenced instead of genomic DNA, activated cells with high expression could be over-represented, although the groups did not differ in activation or CD3 levels.

This clone was seen only a few times. Its binding antigen is unknown. No much larger clone is present one base from it, and per-base qualities are unavailable. The High Capacity cDNA Reverse Transcription Kit was used to reverse transcribe all of the isolated RNA, meaning that expressed TCRB transcripts were what got sequenced. Naive, central memory and regulatory T cell samples underwent deep immunoSEQ sequencing, averaging roughly 3.3 million total reads per sample. Sorted cells were lysed in RLT buffer and RNA was extracted with DNase-treated RNeasy Micro or Mini kits, depending on cell number. Each cell subset was processed separately to prevent cross-contamination, with patient and healthy donor samples processed together. The immunoSEQ multiplex PCR was used to amplify TCRB sequences from cDNA, yielding 87-bp fragments that span the CDR3 region. Amplicons were sequenced on the Illumina HiSeq platform. Per the authors' processing: Synthetic template baselines were used to correct PCR bias computationally, reads within Hamming distance 2 were collapsed, and singletons that could not be merged were discarded. Reads were aligned against IMGT so that V, D and J genes, CDR3 length and insertions or deletions at six rearrangement sites could be assigned. Clonotype counts were normalized to sorted cell number within each subset before computing true diversity and Gini coefficients with the tcR R package. Repertoire sharing was quantified using the overlap coefficient calculated on TCRB nucleotide sequences. The immuneACCESS repertoire file appears here via TCRdb, limited to in-frame rearrangements. These files lack a portion of the clones; in checked studies, under half of the deficit traces to unresolved V genes, and the cause of the others is not known. V and J calls and clone size come straight from that table; D and trimming were deduced from the DNA. Across this sample there are about 320,000 clones, with around 15% seen only once. Together, the top ten hold roughly 6.7% of the sample.

The sequencing sample was made of central memory CD4+ T cells from blood. This receptor was identified in a man aged 30 to 45 in good health. The chain employs TRBV2 and TRBJ1-3; no D segment can be confidently identified. The nucleotide sequence reads TGTGCCAGCAGTGAAATTGTTTTCGGCGGAAACACCATATATTTT. The translation is CASSEIVFGGNTIYF.